Listed below are T cell receptor beta chains from one sample, sequenced in a study of blood T cells in healthy people across ages. Each CDR3 protein gets one entry after TCRdb re-called the 5' RACE reads with MiXCR. The repertoire consists of over 1,500,000 distinct CDR3 sequences, with roughly two fifths occurring once and the leading ten covering roughly 23%. The specimen was blood. The receptors here all came from a human donor in good health. CDR3s include the opening cysteine and the closing phenylalanine or tryptophan. The order of the fields is J gene, D gene, V gene, clone size, CDR3 protein, CDR3 DNA. D genes are given only for firm matches. Clone sizes are given selectively: once, few, many, or a class where the clone is expanded.

j_call: TRBJ1-1
d_call: -
v_call: TRBV10-3
clone_size: -
cdr3_aa: CAISIRDLATEAFF
cdr3_nt: TGTGCCATCAGTATCAGGGATTTGGCCACTGAAGCTTTCTTT

j_call: TRBJ2-7
d_call: TRBD2
v_call: TRBV10-3
clone_size: -
cdr3_aa: CAISRGGQWDNEQYF
cdr3_nt: TGTGCCATCAGTCGGGGGGGCCAGTGGGACAATGAGCAGTACTTC

j_call: TRBJ2-7
d_call: TRBD1
v_call: TRBV7-2
clone_size: once
cdr3_aa: CASSLVDRGTYEQYF
cdr3_nt: TGTGCCAGCAGCTTAGTTGACAGGGGGACCTACGAGCAGTACTTC

j_call: TRBJ2-7
d_call: TRBD2
v_call: TRBV20-1
clone_size: few
cdr3_aa: CSAEGLAGDEQYF
cdr3_nt: TGCAGTGCTGAGGGACTAGCGGGGGACGAGCAGTACTTC

j_call: TRBJ1-5
d_call: -
v_call: TRBV4-1
clone_size: -
cdr3_aa: CASSQAYTGPLGQPQHF
cdr3_nt: TGCGCCAGCAGCCAGGCCTATACAGGGCCGTTGGGTCAGCCCCAGCATTTT

j_call: TRBJ2-3
d_call: -
v_call: TRBV20-1
clone_size: -
cdr3_aa: CSAPTPNTDTQYF
cdr3_nt: TGCAGTGCTCCGACCCCCAATACAGATACGCAGTATTTT

j_call: TRBJ1-4
d_call: TRBD1
v_call: TRBV5-1
clone_size: -
cdr3_aa: CASQRGTDNEKLFF
cdr3_nt: TGCGCCAGCCAGCGGGGGACAGATAATGAAAAACTGTTTTTT

j_call: TRBJ1-1
d_call: -
v_call: TRBV28
clone_size: -
cdr3_aa: CASRTQDLWTEAFF
cdr3_nt: TGTGCCAGCAGGACACAGGACCTGTGGACTGAAGCTTTCTTT

j_call: TRBJ2-7
d_call: -
v_call: TRBV7-9
clone_size: few
cdr3_aa: CASSPRGWVGGNYEQYF
cdr3_nt: TGTGCCAGCAGCCCCAGAGGTTGGGTCGGAGGTAACTACGAGCAGTACTTC

j_call: TRBJ2-1
d_call: -
v_call: TRBV7-2
clone_size: few
cdr3_aa: CASRLEAVSYNEQFF
cdr3_nt: TGTGCCAGCAGATTAGAAGCAGTCTCCTACAATGAGCAGTTCTTC

j_call: TRBJ2-7
d_call: -
v_call: TRBV6-2/TRBV6-3
clone_size: few
cdr3_aa: CASNRDRLIYEQYF
cdr3_nt: TGTGCCAGCAACCGGGACCGACTAATCTACGAGCAGTACTTC

j_call: TRBJ1-2
d_call: TRBD1
v_call: TRBV7-2
clone_size: -
cdr3_aa: CASSAHPGQGAGGYTF
cdr3_nt: TGTGCCAGCAGCGCTCATCCGGGACAGGGGGCGGGCGGCTACACCTTC

j_call: TRBJ2-4
d_call: -
v_call: TRBV20-1
clone_size: few
cdr3_aa: CSAPRGAKNIQYF
cdr3_nt: TGCAGTGCTCCCCGGGGAGCCAAAAACATTCAGTACTTC

j_call: TRBJ2-5
d_call: TRBD1
v_call: TRBV5-1
clone_size: few
cdr3_aa: CASSSAGTGVETQYF
cdr3_nt: TGCGCCAGCAGCTCAGCCGGGACAGGGGTAGAGACCCAGTACTTC

j_call: TRBJ2-7
d_call: -
v_call: TRBV5-6
clone_size: few
cdr3_aa: CASSSATRSYEQYF
cdr3_nt: TGTGCCAGCAGCTCGGCAACCCGCTCCTACGAGCAGTACTTC

j_call: TRBJ1-2
d_call: TRBD1
v_call: TRBV7-8
clone_size: few
cdr3_aa: CASSLVQGRMANYGYTF
cdr3_nt: TGTGCCAGCAGCTTAGTACAGGGGAGAATGGCTAACTATGGCTACACCTTC

j_call: TRBJ1-2
d_call: -
v_call: TRBV4-3
clone_size: few
cdr3_aa: CASSQDHGSRDGYTF
cdr3_nt: TGCGCCAGCAGCCAAGATCACGGGTCGAGGGATGGCTACACCTTC

j_call: TRBJ2-5
d_call: TRBD2
v_call: TRBV12-3/TRBV12-4
clone_size: -
cdr3_aa: CASSLERGGSATQYF
cdr3_nt: TGTGCCAGCAGTCTTGAGCGGGGGGGCAGCGCGACCCAGTACTTC

j_call: TRBJ2-7
d_call: -
v_call: TRBV29-1
clone_size: many
cdr3_aa: CSVPADRPPYEQYF
cdr3_nt: TGCAGCGTCCCCGCGGACAGACCACCCTACGAGCAGTACTTC

j_call: TRBJ1-4
d_call: -
v_call: TRBV28
clone_size: -
cdr3_aa: CASSQTNEKLFF
cdr3_nt: TGTGCCAGCAGTCAGACTAATGAAAAACTGTTTTTT

j_call: TRBJ1-4
d_call: -
v_call: TRBV25-1
clone_size: -
cdr3_aa: CASSGSVKLFF
cdr3_nt: TGTGCCAGCAGTGGGAGCGTAAAACTGTTTTTT

j_call: TRBJ1-5
d_call: TRBD1
v_call: TRBV12-3/TRBV12-4
clone_size: -
cdr3_aa: CASSSGQFYQPQHF
cdr3_nt: TGTGCCAGCAGTTCGGGACAGTTTTATCAGCCCCAGCATTTT

j_call: TRBJ2-6
d_call: -
v_call: TRBV7-2
clone_size: -
cdr3_aa: CASSNRRFSGANVLTF
cdr3_nt: TGTGCCAGCAGCAACCGACGGTTCTCTGGGGCCAACGTCCTGACTTTC

j_call: TRBJ2-7
d_call: -
v_call: TRBV7-2
clone_size: -
cdr3_aa: CASSLNAWGEQYF
cdr3_nt: TGTGCCAGCAGCTTAAACGCCTGGGGCGAGCAGTACTTC

j_call: TRBJ1-5
d_call: -
v_call: TRBV27
clone_size: -
cdr3_aa: CASSLEPRNQPQHF
cdr3_nt: TGTGCCAGCAGTTTAGAACCGCGGAATCAGCCCCAGCATTTT

j_call: TRBJ2-7
d_call: -
v_call: TRBV20-1
clone_size: -
cdr3_aa: CSARWRGGDCEQYF
cdr3_nt: TGCAGTGCTAGATGGAGGGGGGGTGATTGCGAGCAGTACTTC

j_call: TRBJ2-5
d_call: TRBD1
v_call: TRBV28
clone_size: -
cdr3_aa: CASTPLTGLETQYF
cdr3_nt: TGTGCCAGCACCCCTTTGACAGGGTTGGAGACCCAGTACTTC

j_call: TRBJ2-1
d_call: -
v_call: TRBV9
clone_size: -
cdr3_aa: CASSVEPSLVDEQFF
cdr3_nt: TGTGCCAGCAGCGTAGAACCTTCTTTGGTGGATGAGCAGTTCTTC

j_call: TRBJ2-3
d_call: TRBD2
v_call: TRBV4-3
clone_size: few
cdr3_aa: CASSQVSSGGITQYF
cdr3_nt: TGCGCCAGCAGCCAAGTTTCTAGCGGGGGAATCACGCAGTATTTT

j_call: TRBJ1-4
d_call: -
v_call: TRBV4-3
clone_size: few
cdr3_aa: CASSEHQNEKLFF
cdr3_nt: TGCGCCAGCAGCGAACACCAAAATGAAAAACTGTTTTTT

j_call: TRBJ2-7
d_call: TRBD1
v_call: TRBV29-1
clone_size: many
cdr3_aa: CSVASGGRYEQYF
cdr3_nt: TGCAGCGTTGCGTCAGGGGGCCGCTACGAGCAGTACTTC

j_call: TRBJ2-5
d_call: TRBD2
v_call: TRBV5-1
clone_size: few
cdr3_aa: CASSLIAGETETQYF
cdr3_nt: TGCGCCAGCAGCTTGATAGCGGGGGAGACGGAGACCCAGTACTTC